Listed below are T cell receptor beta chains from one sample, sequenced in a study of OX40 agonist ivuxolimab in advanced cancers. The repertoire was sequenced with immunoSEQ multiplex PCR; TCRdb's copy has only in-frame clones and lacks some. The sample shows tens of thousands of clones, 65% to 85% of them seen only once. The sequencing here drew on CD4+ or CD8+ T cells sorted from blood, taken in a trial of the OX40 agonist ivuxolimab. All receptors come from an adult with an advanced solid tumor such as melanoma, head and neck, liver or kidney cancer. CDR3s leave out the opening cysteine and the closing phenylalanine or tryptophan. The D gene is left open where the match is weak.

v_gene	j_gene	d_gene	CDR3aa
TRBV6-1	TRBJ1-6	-	ASSESGGPLDSPLH
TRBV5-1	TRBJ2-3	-	ASGQTGRSTDTQY
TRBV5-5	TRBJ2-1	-	ASSFSAETHNEQF
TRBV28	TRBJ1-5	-	ASSKQGNNQPQH
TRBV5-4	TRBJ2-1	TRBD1	ASSSMDRPYNEQF
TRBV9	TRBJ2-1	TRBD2	ASSVGLAGAQDEQF
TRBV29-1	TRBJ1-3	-	SVEVGGNTIY
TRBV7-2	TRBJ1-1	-	ASSLAGNTEAF
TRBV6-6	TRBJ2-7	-	ASSSPRGRGYEQY
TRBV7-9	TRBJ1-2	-	ASSLAVSYGYT
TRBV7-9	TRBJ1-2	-	ASSLGIPTGSYGYT
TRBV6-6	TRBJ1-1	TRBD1	ATSEPGQGTEAF
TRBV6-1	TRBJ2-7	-	ASSEIRAKY
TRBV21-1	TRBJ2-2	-	ASSPPRDRTNTGELF
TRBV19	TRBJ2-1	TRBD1	ASSTVGDRGIGEQF
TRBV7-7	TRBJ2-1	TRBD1	ASSLVPTGTEQF
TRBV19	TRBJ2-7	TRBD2	ASSMAGAYEQY
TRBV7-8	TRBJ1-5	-	ASSLVEGHQPQH
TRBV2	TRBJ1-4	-	ASRPDRYEKLF
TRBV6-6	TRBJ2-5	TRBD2	ASSYAGGRAIETQY
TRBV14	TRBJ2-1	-	ASRRGASNEQF
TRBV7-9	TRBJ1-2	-	ASSWGLSYGYT
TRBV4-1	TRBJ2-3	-	ASSQDPVSTDTQY
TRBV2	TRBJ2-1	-	ASSPRGMPYNEQF
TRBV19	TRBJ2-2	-	ASSNGLALNTGELF
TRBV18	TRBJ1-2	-	ASSPTWTSFNGYT
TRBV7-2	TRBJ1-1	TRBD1	ASSPGQGSTEAF